Below, 6 T cell receptor beta chains from the same sample are listed, as sequenced in a study of blood T cell repertoires in COVID-19. The protocol was immunoSEQ multiplex PCR, while the TCRdb copy is restricted to in-frame clones and leaves out a portion. This sample carries about 140,000 clones, about 85% of them seen once, and the ten largest clones take 1.6%. Sample: peripheral blood. The receptors derive from a human donor in a cohort sampled during active COVID-19.

The chain has TRBV28 and TRBJ1-2, with D tentatively TRBD1 (6 bases). V dropped 6 bases and J dropped 4 bases, with 12 bases sitting between them. Per the germline V gene, CDR1 is MDHEN and CDR2 is SYDVKM. The CDR3 spans 13 residues. For the CDR3, the DNA is TGTGCCAGCAGATTAGGGGGGTTCTATGGCTACACCTTC. This translates into CASRLGGFYGYTF.

The table lists this clone with a few counts. This rearrangement joins TRBV7-8 to TRBJ2-7; 10 nucleotides line up with TRBD1. V dropped 1 base and J dropped 4; count of bases not matched to a gene: 4. The length of the CDR3 is 15 residues. Germline V gene sequence: CDR1 SGHVS, CDR2 FQNEAQ. The CDR3 sequence is CASSLVDRGWYEQYF. The DNA of the CDR3 is TGTGCCAGCAGCTTAGTGGACAGGGGGTGGTACGAGCAGTACTTC.

This rearrangement joins TRBV11-2 to TRBJ1-2; tentative D call: TRBD1 (5 bases). The V end was cut by 1 base, the J end by 2 bases, with 11 bases between. The germline CDR1 and CDR2 sequences are SGHAT and FQNNGV. This CDR3 region has 15 residues. For the CDR3, the DNA is TGTGCCAGCAGCTTAGTAACAGGATGGAACTATGGCTACACCTTC. Its protein is CASSLVTGWNYGYTF.

The chain combines TRBV19 with TRBJ2-5, with a possible D match to TRBD2 (5 bases). CDR1 LNHDA and CDR2 SQIVND come from the germline V gene (reference sequence). This CDR3 has 17 amino acids. Trimming shortened V by 3 bases and J by 4 bases, and 21 bases separated the two germline ends. CDR3: CASSIRLSGILGETQYF. CDR3 sequence (DNA): TGTGCCAGTAGTATCCGACTATCGGGAATTCTGGGAGAGACCCAGTACTTC.

The genes are TRBV28 and TRBJ1-2; 9 nucleotides agree with TRBD1. The V gene's germline CDR1 is MDHEN and CDR2 SYDVKM. The CDR3 is 15 amino acids. V gave up 5 bases and J gave up 3 bases; unmatched junction bases: 7. The CDR3 here is CASSMLTGGDYGYTF. For the CDR3, the DNA is TGTGCCAGCAGTATGTTGACAGGGGGGGACTATGGCTACACCTTC.

The chain carries TRBV7-9 and TRBJ2-1; the match to TRBD1 covers 7 bases. The CDR3 is 14 residues long. The junction had 7 bases not matched to a gene; V was cut back by 1 base and J by 10 bases. Germline assignment: CDR1 SEHNR and CDR2 FQNEAQ (reference sequence). CDR3 coding DNA: TGTGCCAGCAGCTTAGGTTTAAGGGGGCGGGAGCAGTTCTTC. Amino acids: CASSLGLRGREQFF.